These T cell receptor beta chains were read from a single sample in a study of blood T cell repertoires in COVID-19. The table came from immunoSEQ multiplex PCR; TCRdb's copy has only in-frame clones and leaves some out. The data contain about 91,000 clones, 70% to 90% of them singletons. The sample consisted of peripheral blood. The receptors shown here come from a woman of 80 years or more with active COVID-19. The CDR3 runs from the conserved cysteine through the conserved F or W. Fields, in order: clone size, D gene, V gene, J gene, CDR3 DNA, CDR3 protein. The D gene is left open where the match is weak. Rows may omit the clone size; those that give it use once, few, many or a size class.

-	-	TRBV5-1	TRBJ2-2	TGCGCCAGCAGAGCCCAGGGCAACGGGGAGCTGTTTTTT	CASRAQGNGELFF
-	TRBD1	TRBV5-1	TRBJ1-1	TGCGCCAGCAGCCCCGGACAGGGGGCCCGGATGAACACTGAAGCTTTCTTT	CASSPGQGARMNTEAFF
few	TRBD2	TRBV9	TRBJ2-5	TGTGCCAGCAGCAAAGGGGTAGCGGGGCTCATCCAAGAGACCCAGTACTTC	CASSKGVAGLIQETQYF
once	-	TRBV19	TRBJ2-7	TGTGCCAGTAGTATGAGAGGTAGCGGATCCTACGAGCAGTACTTC	CASSMRGSGSYEQYF
-	TRBD2	TRBV9	TRBJ2-1	TGTGCCAGCAGCGCGAGCGGGGGTCGTTCTTACAATGAGCAGTTCTTC	CASSASGGRSYNEQFF
-	-	TRBV4-3	TRBJ2-7	TGCGCCAGCAGCCAAGCGGCAGGGGGGATCTACGAGCAGTACTTC	CASSQAAGGIYEQYF
-	TRBD2	TRBV28	TRBJ2-4	TGTGCCAGCAGCCCTAGCGGGAGTGGCAAAAACATTCAGTACTTC	CASSPSGSGKNIQYF
-	-	TRBV13	TRBJ2-3	TGTGCCAGCAGCCTAAGTCCAATAGATACGCAGTATTTT	CASSLSPIDTQYF
-	TRBD2	TRBV2	TRBJ2-1	TGTGCCAGCAGAAGACAGGGACTAGCGGGAGGTGGTGAGCAGTTCTTC	CASRRQGLAGGGEQFF
once	TRBD2	TRBV2	TRBJ2-5	TGTGCCAGCTACCCCGGGACTAGCGGGGGATGGTACTTC	CASYPGTSGGWYF
-	TRBD2	TRBV7-9	TRBJ2-1	TGTGCCAGCAGCTTTGGTTCCCCCGGGACTAGCGGCACCTACAATGAGCAGTTCTTC	CASSFGSPGTSGTYNEQFF
-	-	TRBV7-2	TRBJ1-5	TGTGCCAGCAGCTTAGGGACAGTCGGTCAGCCCCAGCATTTT	CASSLGTVGQPQHF
once	-	TRBV5-1	TRBJ2-5	TGCGCCAGCAGCTTGGCCCAGGCACAAGAGACCCAGTACTTC	CASSLAQAQETQYF
-	-	TRBV19	TRBJ2-7	TGTGCCAGTTTGGGGCAGAACTACGAGCAGTACTTC	CASLGQNYEQYF
-	-	TRBV29-1	TRBJ2-7	TGCAGCTTTTCAGCTCTGGCCGAGGGAGGTGAGCAGTACTTC	CSFSALAEGGEQYF
-	TRBD1	TRBV6-6	TRBJ2-7	TGTGCCAGCAGTTTGGGACAGGGGACCTACGAGCAGTACTTC	CASSLGQGTYEQYF
-	-	TRBV9	TRBJ2-1	TGTGCCAGCGGTAGCCACAATGAGCAGTTCTTC	CASGSHNEQFF
-	-	TRBV18	TRBJ1-1	TGTGCCAGCTCATTGTCGCGGGGGGGACCAACTGAAGCTTTCTTT	CASSLSRGGPTEAFF
-	TRBD1	TRBV5-1	TRBJ2-2	TGCGCCAGCAGCTTGTCGCCCCGGACAGGGCTCACCGGGGAGCTGTTTTTT	CASSLSPRTGLTGELFF
-	-	TRBV5-4	TRBJ2-1	TGTGCCAGCAGCTTACGGCTGGGACGGGAGTTGGCCTACAATGAGCAGTTCTTC	CASSLRLGRELAYNEQFF
-	-	TRBV19	TRBJ1-1	TGTGCCAGTAGTTCAGGGGCTTCGGGCACTGAAGCTTTCTTT	CASSSGASGTEAFF
-	-	TRBV5-1	TRBJ2-7	TGCGCCAGCAGCTCCAGAATCTACGAGCAGTACTTC	CASSSRIYEQYF
-	TRBD1	TRBV27	TRBJ2-7	TGTGCCAGCAGTTTATCGGGGGGGACAGGGGGTTTCTACGAGCAGTACTTC	CASSLSGGTGGFYEQYF
-	-	TRBV19	TRBJ1-1	TGTGCCAGTAGTATACAGGGTTTATCTGAAGCTTTCTTT	CASSIQGLSEAFF
once	TRBD1	TRBV30	TRBJ1-6	TGTGCCTGGAGCGGGGACAGAAAAAGCTCCTATAATTCACCCCTCCACTTT	CAWSGDRKSSYNSPLHF
-	-	TRBV7-9	TRBJ1-1	TGTGCCAGCAGCCCCGCCAGTGAAGCTTTCTTT	CASSPASEAFF
-	TRBD1	TRBV10-3	TRBJ2-7	TGTGCCATCAATACGGGACAGGGAGAGGCTATCACTCTGGGGCAGTACTTC	CAINTGQGEAITLGQYF
-	-	TRBV18	TRBJ2-1	TGTGCCAGCTCCAAACGGGACTGGGGCGATGAGCAGTTCTTC	CASSKRDWGDEQFF
-	-	TRBV11-2	TRBJ2-1	TGTGCCAGCAGCCCGGACAGGGAGGGAAATGAGCAGTTCTTC	CASSPDREGNEQFF
-	-	TRBV2	TRBJ2-7	TGTGCCAGCAGTGATCGGAGGCTCTACGAGCAGTACTTC	CASSDRRLYEQYF
-	TRBD2	TRBV5-6	TRBJ2-2	TGTGCCAGCAGCAAGGGACTAGCGGGACCCAACACCGGGGAGCTGTTTTTT	CASSKGLAGPNTGELFF
-	-	TRBV21-1	TRBJ2-7	TGTGCCAGCAGCAAAAAGGTAAGGACTAGCGGGAGGGGGGGAACCTACGAGCAGTACTTC	CASSKKVRTSGRGGTYEQYF